This T cell receptor beta chain was recovered during a study of cytomegalovirus exposure and HLA in healthy donors. Study conclusions and caveats: Rarity characterized most TCR sequences, yet some public TCRs appeared in many donors.

A note on this clone: Its target is not known.

The CDR3 loop spans 15 amino acids. The trim removed 6 bases at V and 10 bases at J, leaving 8 bases unmatched. The germline CDR1 and CDR2 sequences are WSHSY and SAAADI. Sequencing was performed with immunoSEQ multiplex PCR; in TCRdb, only in-frame clones are kept and a portion is missing. The sample carries 90,000 to 100,000 clones, about 90% recorded once. The J gene is TRBJ2-1, the V gene TRBV10-2; 14 nucleotides line up with TRBD2. The source of this sequence is a man between 18 and 35 years old in good health and CMV-seropositive. Sequencing was done on a sample of PBMCs. The CDR3 nucleotides are TGCGCCAGCAGGAGACTAGCGGGGGGGCCTGGGGAGCAGTTCTTC. It codes for CASRRLAGGPGEQFF.